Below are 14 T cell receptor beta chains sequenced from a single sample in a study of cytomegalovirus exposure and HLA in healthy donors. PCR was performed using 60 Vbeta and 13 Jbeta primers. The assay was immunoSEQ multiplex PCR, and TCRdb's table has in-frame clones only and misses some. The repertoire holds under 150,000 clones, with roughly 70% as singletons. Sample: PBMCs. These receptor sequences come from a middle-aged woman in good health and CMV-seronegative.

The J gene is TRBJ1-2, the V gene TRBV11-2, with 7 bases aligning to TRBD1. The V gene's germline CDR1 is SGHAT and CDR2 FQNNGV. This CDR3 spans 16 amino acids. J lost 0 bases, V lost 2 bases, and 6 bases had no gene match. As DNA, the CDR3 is TGTGCCAGCAGCTTAATAAGGACAGGCGCTAACTATGGCTACACCTTC. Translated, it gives CASSLIRTGANYGYTF.

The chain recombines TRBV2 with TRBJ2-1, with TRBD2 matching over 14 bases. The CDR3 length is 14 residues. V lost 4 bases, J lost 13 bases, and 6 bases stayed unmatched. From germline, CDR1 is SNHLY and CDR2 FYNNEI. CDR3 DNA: TGTGCCAGCAGTGGGGGGGGGACTAGCGGGAGACAGTTCTTC. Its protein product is CASSGGGTSGRQFF.

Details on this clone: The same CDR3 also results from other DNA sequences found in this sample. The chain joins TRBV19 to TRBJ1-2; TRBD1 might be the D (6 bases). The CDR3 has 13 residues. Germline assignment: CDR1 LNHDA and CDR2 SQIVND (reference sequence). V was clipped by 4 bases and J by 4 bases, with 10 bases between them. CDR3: CASSTQGGYGYTF. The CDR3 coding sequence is TGTGCCAGTAGTACACAGGGCGGCTATGGCTACACCTTC.

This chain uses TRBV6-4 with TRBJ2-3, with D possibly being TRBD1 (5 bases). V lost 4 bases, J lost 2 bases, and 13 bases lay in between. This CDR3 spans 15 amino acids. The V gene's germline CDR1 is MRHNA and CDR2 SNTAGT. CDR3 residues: CASSARTQDTDTQYF. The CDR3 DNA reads TGTGCCAGCAGTGCAAGAACACAGGACACAGATACGCAGTATTTT.

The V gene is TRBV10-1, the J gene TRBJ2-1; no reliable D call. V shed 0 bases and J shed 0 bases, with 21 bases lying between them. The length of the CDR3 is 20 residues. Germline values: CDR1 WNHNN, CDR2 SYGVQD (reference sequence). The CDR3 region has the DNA TGCGCCAGCAGTGAGTCCGTAGGTCGGAATCTGCGAGGCTCCTACAATGAGCAGTTCTTC. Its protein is CASSESVGRNLRGSYNEQFF.

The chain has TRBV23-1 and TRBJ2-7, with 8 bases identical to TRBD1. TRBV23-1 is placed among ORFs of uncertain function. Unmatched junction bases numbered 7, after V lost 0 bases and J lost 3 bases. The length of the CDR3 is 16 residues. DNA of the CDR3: TGCGCCAGCAGTCAATCGAGAGACAGGGGTTACTACGAGCAGTACTTC. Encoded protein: CASSQSRDRGYYEQYF.

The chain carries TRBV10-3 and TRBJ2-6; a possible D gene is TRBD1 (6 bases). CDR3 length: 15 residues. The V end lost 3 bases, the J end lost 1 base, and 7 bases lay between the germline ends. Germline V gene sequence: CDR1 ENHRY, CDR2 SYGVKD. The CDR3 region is CAISEGGSGANVLTF. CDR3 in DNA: TGTGCCATCAGTGAAGGGGGATCTGGGGCCAACGTCCTGACTTTC.

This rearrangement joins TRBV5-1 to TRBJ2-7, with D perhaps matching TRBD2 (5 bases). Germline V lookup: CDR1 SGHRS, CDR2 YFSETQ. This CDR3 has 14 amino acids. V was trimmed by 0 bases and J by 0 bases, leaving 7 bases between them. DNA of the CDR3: TGCGCCAGCAGCTTGGCCGGGGTCTCCTACGAGCAGTACTTC. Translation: CASSLAGVSYEQYF.

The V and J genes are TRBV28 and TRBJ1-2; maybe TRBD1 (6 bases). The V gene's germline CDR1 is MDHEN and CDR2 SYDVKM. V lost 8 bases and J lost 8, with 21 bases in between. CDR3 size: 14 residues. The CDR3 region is CASAEYRDTRGYTF. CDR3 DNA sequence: TGTGCCAGCGCCGAATACCGGGACACTCGGGGCTACACCTTC.

In nucleotides, the CDR3 is TGTGCCAGCTCACACTCGGCGAACCCGGGAGAGACCCAGTACTTC. Translation: CASSHSANPGETQYF. The chain couples TRBV18 to TRBJ2-5; D unclear. The CDR3 loop spans 15 amino acids. Germline V gene sequence: CDR1 KGHSH, CDR2 LQKENI. V lost 4 bases and J lost 4, with 16 bases in between.

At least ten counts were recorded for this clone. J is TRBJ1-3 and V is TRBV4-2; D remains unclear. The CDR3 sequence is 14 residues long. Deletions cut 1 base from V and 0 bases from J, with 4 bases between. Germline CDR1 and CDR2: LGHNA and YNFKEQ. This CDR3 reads CASSQGSSGNTIYF. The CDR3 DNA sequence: TGTGCCAGCAGCCAAGGGAGCTCTGGAAACACCATATATTTT.

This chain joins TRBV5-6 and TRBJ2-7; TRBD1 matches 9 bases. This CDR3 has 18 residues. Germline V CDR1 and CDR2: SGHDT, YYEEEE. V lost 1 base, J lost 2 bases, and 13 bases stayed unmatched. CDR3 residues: CASSLQPYPGQGTYEQYF. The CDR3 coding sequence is TGTGCCAGCAGCTTGCAACCCTACCCGGGACAGGGAACCTACGAGCAGTACTTC.

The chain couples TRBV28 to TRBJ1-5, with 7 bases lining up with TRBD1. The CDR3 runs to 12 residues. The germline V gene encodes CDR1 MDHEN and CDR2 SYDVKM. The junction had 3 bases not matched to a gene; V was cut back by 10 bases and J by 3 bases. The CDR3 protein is CAIGTVNQPQHF. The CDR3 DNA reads TGTGCCATAGGGACAGTCAATCAGCCCCAGCATTTT.

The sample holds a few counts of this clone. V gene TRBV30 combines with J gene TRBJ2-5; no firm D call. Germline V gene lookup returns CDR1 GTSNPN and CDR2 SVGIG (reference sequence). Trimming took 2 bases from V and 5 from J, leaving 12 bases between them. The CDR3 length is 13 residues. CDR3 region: CAWSRRTRETQYF. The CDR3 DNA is TGTGCCTGGAGTAGGAGAACCCGGGAGACCCAGTACTTC.